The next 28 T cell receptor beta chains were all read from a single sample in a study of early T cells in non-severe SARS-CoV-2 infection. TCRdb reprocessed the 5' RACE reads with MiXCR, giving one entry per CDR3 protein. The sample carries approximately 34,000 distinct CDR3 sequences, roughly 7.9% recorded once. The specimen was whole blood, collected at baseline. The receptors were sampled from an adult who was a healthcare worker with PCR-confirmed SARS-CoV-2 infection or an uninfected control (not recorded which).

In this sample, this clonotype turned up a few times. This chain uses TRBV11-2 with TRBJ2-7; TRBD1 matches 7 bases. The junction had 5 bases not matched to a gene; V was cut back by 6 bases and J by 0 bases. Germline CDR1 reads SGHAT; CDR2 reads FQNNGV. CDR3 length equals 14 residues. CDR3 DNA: TGTGCCAGCAGGCTGACAGGGAACTCCTACGAGCAGTACTTC. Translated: CASRLTGNSYEQYF.

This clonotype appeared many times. CDR3 DNA sequence: TGTGCCACCAGTGACGCCCCGACAGGAAAGTACCAAGAGACCCAGTACTTC. Its protein is CATSDAPTGKYQETQYF. The V call is TRBV24-1, the J call TRBJ2-5; the D gene is possibly TRBD1 (6 bases). The CDR3 runs to 17 residues. CDR1 is KGHDR, CDR2 SFDVKD, per germline. V lost 4 bases and J 0 bases, leaving 17 bases between the germline ends.

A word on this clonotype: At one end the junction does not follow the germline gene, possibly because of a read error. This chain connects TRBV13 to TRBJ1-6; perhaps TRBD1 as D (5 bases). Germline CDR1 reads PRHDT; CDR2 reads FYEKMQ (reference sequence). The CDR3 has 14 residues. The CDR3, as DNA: TGTGCCAGCAGCTTAGGGGGGCCTAATACACCCCTCCACTTT. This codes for CASSLGGPNTPLHF.

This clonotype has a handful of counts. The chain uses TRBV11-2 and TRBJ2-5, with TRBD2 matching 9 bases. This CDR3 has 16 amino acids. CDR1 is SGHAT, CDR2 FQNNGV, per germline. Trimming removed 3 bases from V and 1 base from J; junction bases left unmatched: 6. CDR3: CASSFRLAESQETQYF. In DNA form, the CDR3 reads TGTGCCAGCAGCTTCAGACTAGCGGAATCCCAAGAGACCCAGTACTTC.

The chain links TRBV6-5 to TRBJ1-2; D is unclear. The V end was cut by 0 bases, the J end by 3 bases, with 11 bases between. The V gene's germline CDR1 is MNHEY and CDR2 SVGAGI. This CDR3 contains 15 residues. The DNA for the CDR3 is TGTGCCAGCAGTTACTCGATGGGCCGACACTATGGCTACACCTTC. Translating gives CASSYSMGRHYGYTF.

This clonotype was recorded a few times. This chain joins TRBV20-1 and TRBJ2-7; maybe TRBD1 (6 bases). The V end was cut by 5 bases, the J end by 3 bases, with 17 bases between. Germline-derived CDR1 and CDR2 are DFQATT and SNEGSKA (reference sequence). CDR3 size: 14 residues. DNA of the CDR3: TGCAGTGCTTTATTGGACAGCACCTACTACGAGCAGTACTTC. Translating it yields CSALLDSTYYEQYF.

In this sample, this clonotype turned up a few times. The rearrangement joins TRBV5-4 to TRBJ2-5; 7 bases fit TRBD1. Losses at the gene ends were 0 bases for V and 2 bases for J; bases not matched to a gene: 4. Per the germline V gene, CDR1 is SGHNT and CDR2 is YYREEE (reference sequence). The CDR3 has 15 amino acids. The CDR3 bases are TGTGCCAGCAGCTTGGAACACAGGGGTCAAGAGACCCAGTACTTC. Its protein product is CASSLEHRGQETQYF.

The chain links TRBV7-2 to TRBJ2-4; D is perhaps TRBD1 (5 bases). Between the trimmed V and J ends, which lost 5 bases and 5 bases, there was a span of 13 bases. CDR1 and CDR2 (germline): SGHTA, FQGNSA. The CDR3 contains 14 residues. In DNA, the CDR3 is TGTGCCAGCAGCCCGGCCTGGGGCGAAAACATTCAGTACTTC. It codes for CASSPAWGENIQYF.

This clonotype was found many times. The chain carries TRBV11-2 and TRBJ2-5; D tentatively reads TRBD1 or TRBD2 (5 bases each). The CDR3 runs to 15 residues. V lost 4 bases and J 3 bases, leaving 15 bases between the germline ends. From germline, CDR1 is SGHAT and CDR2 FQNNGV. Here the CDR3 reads CASSSLDGAEETQYF. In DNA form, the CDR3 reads TGTGCCAGCAGCTCATTGGACGGGGCAGAAGAGACCCAGTACTTC.

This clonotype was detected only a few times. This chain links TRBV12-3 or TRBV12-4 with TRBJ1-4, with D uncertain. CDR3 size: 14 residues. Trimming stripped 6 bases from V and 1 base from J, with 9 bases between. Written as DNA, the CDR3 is TGTGCCAGCAGACTTCAGATAACTAATGAAAAACTGTTTTTT. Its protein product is CASRLQITNEKLFF.

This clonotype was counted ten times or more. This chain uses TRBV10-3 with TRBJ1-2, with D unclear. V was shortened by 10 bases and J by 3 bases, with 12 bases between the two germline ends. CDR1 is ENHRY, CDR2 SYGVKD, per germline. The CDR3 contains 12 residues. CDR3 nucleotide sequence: TGTGCCACCACGGGTGACTACTATGGCTACACCTTC. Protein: CATTGDYYGYTF.

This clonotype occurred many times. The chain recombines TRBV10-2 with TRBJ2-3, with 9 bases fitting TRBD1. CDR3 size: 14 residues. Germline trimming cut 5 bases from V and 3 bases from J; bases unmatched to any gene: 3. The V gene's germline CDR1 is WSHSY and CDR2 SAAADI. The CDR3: CASSPGTGTDTQYF. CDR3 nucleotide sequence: TGCGCCAGCAGTCCCGGGACAGGGACAGATACGCAGTATTTT.

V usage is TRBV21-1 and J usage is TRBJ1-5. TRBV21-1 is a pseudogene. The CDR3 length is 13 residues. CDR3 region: CASSKVAGQPQHF. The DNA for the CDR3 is TGTGCCAGCAGCAAGGTCGCGGGGCAGCCCCAGCATTTT.

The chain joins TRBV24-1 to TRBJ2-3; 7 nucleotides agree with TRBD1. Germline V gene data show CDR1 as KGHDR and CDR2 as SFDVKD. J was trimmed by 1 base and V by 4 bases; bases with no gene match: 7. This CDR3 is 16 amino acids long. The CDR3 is CATSESTGTRTDTQYF. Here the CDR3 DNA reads TGTGCCACCAGTGAGTCGACAGGGACCCGCACAGATACGCAGTATTTT.

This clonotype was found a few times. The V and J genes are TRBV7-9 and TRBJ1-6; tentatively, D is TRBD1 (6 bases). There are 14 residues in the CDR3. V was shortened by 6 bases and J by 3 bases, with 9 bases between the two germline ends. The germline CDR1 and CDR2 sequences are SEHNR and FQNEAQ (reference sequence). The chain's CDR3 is CASSLTGYNSPLHF. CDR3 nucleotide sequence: TGTGCCAGCAGTCTGACAGGCTATAATTCACCCCTCCACTTT.

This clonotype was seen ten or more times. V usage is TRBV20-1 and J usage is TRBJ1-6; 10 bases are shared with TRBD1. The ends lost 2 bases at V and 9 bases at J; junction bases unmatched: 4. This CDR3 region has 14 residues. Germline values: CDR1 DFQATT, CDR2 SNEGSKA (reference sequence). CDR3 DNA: TGCAGTGCTAGATCGACAGGGGGCGTTTCACCCCTCCACTTT. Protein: CSARSTGGVSPLHF.

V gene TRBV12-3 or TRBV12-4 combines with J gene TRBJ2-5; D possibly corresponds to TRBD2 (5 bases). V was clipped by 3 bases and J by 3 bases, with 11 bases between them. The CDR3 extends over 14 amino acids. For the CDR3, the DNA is TGTGCCAGCAGTTTTCGGGGTCGGGAAGAGACCCAGTACTTC. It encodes CASSFRGREETQYF.

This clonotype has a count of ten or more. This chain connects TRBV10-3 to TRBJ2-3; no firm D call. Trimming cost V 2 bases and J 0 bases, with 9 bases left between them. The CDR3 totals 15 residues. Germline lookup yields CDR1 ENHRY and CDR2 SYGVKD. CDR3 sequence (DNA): TGTGCCATCAGTGAGGCGGTGGGAAGCACAGATACGCAGTATTTT. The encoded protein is CAISEAVGSTDTQYF.

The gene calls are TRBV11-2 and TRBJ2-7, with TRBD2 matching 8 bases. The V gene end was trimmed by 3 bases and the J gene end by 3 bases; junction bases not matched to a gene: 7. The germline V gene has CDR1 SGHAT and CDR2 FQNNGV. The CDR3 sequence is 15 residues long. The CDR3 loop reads CASSFAAGAYYEQYF. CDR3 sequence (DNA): TGTGCCAGCAGCTTCGCAGCGGGGGCCTACTACGAGCAGTACTTC. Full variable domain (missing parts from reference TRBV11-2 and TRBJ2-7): EAGVAQSPRYKIIEKRQSVAFWCNPISGHATLYWYQQILGQGPKLLIQFQNNGVVDDSQLPKDRFSAERLKGVDSTLKIQPAKLEDSAVYLCASSFAAGAYYEQYFGPGTRLTVT.

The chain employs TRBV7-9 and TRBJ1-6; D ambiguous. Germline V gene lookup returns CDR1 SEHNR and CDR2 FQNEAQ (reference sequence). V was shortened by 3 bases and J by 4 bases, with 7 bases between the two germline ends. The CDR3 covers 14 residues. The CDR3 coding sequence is TGTGCCAGCAGCTTCGACCAGTATAATTCACCCCTCCACTTT. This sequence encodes CASSFDQYNSPLHF.

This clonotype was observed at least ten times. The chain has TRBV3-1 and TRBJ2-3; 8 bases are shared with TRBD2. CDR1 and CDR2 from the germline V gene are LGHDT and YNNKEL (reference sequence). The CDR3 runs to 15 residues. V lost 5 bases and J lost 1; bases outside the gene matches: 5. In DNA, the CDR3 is TGTGCCAGCAGCTTCGCACTAGCGGGCACAGATACGCAGTATTTT. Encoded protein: CASSFALAGTDTQYF.

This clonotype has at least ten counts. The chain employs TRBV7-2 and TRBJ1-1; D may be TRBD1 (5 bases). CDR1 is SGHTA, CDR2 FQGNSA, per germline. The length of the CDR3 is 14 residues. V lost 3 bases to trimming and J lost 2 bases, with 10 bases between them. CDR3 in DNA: TGTGCCAGCAGCTTTGGGGGACGTAACACTGAAGCTTTCTTT. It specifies CASSFGGRNTEAFF.

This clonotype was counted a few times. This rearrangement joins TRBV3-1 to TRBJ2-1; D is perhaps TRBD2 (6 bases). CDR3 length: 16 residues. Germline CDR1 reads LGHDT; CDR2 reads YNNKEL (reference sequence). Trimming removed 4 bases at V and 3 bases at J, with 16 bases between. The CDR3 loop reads CASSLPGRTRYNEQFF. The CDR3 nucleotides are TGTGCCAGCAGCCTCCCGGGGAGGACCCGCTACAATGAGCAGTTCTTC.

CDR3 sequence (DNA): TGCGCCAGCAGCTTGATGGTAGCGGGGGGATCCGATACGCAGTATTTT. Its translation: CASSLMVAGGSDTQYF. The chain couples TRBV5-1 to TRBJ2-3; TRBD2 aligns across 10 bases. The germline V gene has CDR1 SGHRS and CDR2 YFSETQ. V lost 1 base, J lost 6 bases, and 8 bases stayed unmatched. The CDR3 loop spans 16 amino acids.

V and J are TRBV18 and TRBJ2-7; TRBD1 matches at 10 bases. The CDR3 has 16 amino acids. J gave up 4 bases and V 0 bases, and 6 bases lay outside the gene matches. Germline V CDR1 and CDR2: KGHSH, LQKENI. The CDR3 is CASSPPGTGVLYEQYF. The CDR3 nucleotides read TGTGCCAGCTCACCACCAGGGACAGGGGTTCTATACGAGCAGTACTTC. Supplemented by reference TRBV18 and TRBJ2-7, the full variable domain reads NAGVMQNPRHLVRRRGQEARLRCSPMKGHSHVYWYRQLPEEGLKFMVYLQKENIIDESGMPKERFSAEFPKEGPSILRIQQVVRGDSAAYFCASSPPGTGVLYEQYFGPGTRLTVT.

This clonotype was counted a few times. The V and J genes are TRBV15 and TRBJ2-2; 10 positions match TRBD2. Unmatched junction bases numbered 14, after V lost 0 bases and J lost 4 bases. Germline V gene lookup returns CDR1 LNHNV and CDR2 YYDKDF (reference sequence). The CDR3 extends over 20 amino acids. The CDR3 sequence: CATSREGLAGAVTGTGELFF. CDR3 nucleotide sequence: TGTGCCACCAGCAGAGAGGGGCTAGCGGGGGCCGTAACGGGCACCGGGGAGCTGTTTTTT. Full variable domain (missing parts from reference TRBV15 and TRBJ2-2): DAMVIQNPRYQVTQFGKPVTLSCSQTLNHNVMYWYQQKSSQAPKLLFHYYDKDFNNEADTPDNFQSRRPNTSFCFLDIRSPGLGDTAMYLCATSREGLAGAVTGTGELFFGEGSRLTVL.

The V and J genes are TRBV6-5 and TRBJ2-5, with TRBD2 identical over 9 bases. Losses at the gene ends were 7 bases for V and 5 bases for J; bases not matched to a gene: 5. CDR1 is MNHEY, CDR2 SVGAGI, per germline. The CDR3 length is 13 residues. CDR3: CASMPSGVETQYF. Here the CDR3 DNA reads TGTGCCAGCATGCCTAGCGGGGTGGAGACCCAGTACTTC.

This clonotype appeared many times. CDR3 sequence reads: CASSRTGVNTGELFF. The CDR3 coding sequence is TGTGCCAGCAGCCGGACAGGGGTGAACACCGGGGAGCTGTTTTTT. V and J are TRBV5-8 and TRBJ2-2, with TRBD1 matching over 9 bases. The CDR3 totals 15 residues. Germline V gives CDR1 SGHTS, CDR2 YDEGEE. The trim removed 4 bases at V and 1 base at J, leaving 2 bases unmatched. Combining the CDR3 with reference TRBV5-8 and TRBJ2-2 gives the whole variable domain EAGVTQSPTHLIKTRGQQATLRCSPISGHTSVYWYQQALGLGLQFLLWYDEGEERNRGNFPPRFSGRQFPNYSSELNVNALELEDSALYLCASSRTGVNTGELFFGEGSRLTVL.